This entry lists 3 T cell receptor beta chains sequenced from one sample in a study of response to subunit inactivated influenza vaccine. From the RT-PCR reads, TCRdb called clonotypes with MiXCR, one entry per CDR3 protein. The repertoire holds about 520,000 distinct CDR3 sequences, with approximately 7.8% as singletons. The sample consisted of PBMCs from blood, taken less than 30 months after vaccination. The receptors derive from a man between 50 and 70 years old who received an inactivated influenza vaccine.

This clonotype was seen more than once but under ten times. The genes are TRBV7-2 and TRBJ1-1; 9 bases align to TRBD1. V lost 8 bases to trimming and J lost 1 base; unmatched junction nucleotides: 5. The CDR3 extends over 14 amino acids. Germline V gives CDR1 SGHTA, CDR2 FQGNSA. CDR3 sequence (DNA): TGTGCCAGCCTGCCGGGACAGGGGAACACTGAAGCTTTCTTT. Its translation: CASLPGQGNTEAFF.

There are many counts of this clonotype. CDR3 coding DNA: TGTGCCAGCAGCTTAGCCGTGACTTCAGGCACTGAGCAGTTCTTC. Protein sequence: CASSLAVTSGTEQFF. This sequence joins TRBV7-2 and TRBJ2-1, with D unclear. V was clipped by 0 bases and J by 9 bases, with 15 bases between them. CDR1 is SGHTA, CDR2 FQGNSA, per germline. CDR3 length: 15 residues.

The V and J genes are TRBV6-5 and TRBJ2-1; D ambiguous. Germline V gene sequence: CDR1 MNHEY, CDR2 SVGAGI. Trimming left V 0 bases short and J 9 bases short, with 15 bases between. The CDR3 runs to 15 residues. The CDR3 DNA reads TGTGCCAGCAGTTACTCGGGCCCCCCGGTGGGTGAGCAGTTCTTC. Its protein product is CASSYSGPPVGEQFF.